These T cell receptor beta chains were read from a single sample in a study of CD8 T cells in Susac syndrome. TCRdb re-called the immunoSEQ multiplex PCR reads with MiXCR, one entry per CDR3 protein. The profile covers some 190,000 distinct CDR3 sequences, with approximately 94% appearing a single time and roughly 0.095% taken by the ten largest. The sample consisted of CD4+ T cells from PBMCs. These TCRs come from a human donor with multiple sclerosis. Both conserved end residues are part of each CDR3. D genes are given only for firm matches. Size is omitted from some rows. Given values are once, few, many or a class for expanded clones.

abundance	j_gene	v_gene	d_gene	CDR3aa	CDR3nt
NA	TRBJ2-1	TRBV7-3	TRBD2	CASSLGPSGGYNEQFF	TGTGCCAGCAGCTTAGGCCCGTCGGGGGGGTATAATGAGCAGTTCTTC
NA	TRBJ2-3	TRBV5-1	NA	CASSAGHEDTQYF	TGCGCCAGCAGCGCGGGACATGAAGATACGCAGTATTTT
NA	TRBJ1-2	TRBV5-4	NA	CASSLSGTYYGYTF	TGTGCCAGCAGCTTGTCGGGTACCTACTATGGCTACACCTTC
NA	TRBJ2-3	TRBV29-1	TRBD2	CSVARASGGTADTQYF	TGCAGCGTTGCGAGGGCTAGCGGGGGGACGGCAGATACGCAGTATTTT
NA	TRBJ2-7	TRBV11-3	NA	CASSSVIGSEQYF	TGTGCCAGCAGCTCGGTGATCGGGAGCGAGCAGTACTTC
NA	TRBJ1-5	TRBV25-1	NA	CASSEAGGSQPQHF	TGTGCCAGCAGTGAAGCGGGAGGTAGTCAGCCCCAGCATTTT
NA	TRBJ2-2	TRBV5-6	NA	CASSLVGPGELFF	TGTGCCAGCAGCTTGGTGGGACCCGGGGAGCTGTTTTTT
NA	TRBJ2-3	TRBV7-8	TRBD1	CASSLGQGGPDTQYF	TGTGCCAGCAGCTTAGGACAGGGGGGGCCAGATACGCAGTATTTT
once	TRBJ2-7	TRBV25-1	NA	CASSLLVGSEQYF	TGTGCCAGCAGCCTCTTGGTCGGGAGCGAGCAGTACTTC
NA	TRBJ2-5	TRBV5-1	TRBD2	CASSPGLAGGWETQYF	TGCGCCAGCAGCCCGGGACTAGCGGGGGGCTGGGAGACCCAGTACTTC
NA	TRBJ1-1	TRBV15	NA	CATSRESGYTEAFF	TGTGCCACCAGCAGAGAATCGGGGTACACTGAAGCTTTCTTT
NA	TRBJ2-1	TRBV2	NA	CASSDPGLLVNEQFF	TGTGCCAGCAGTGATCCCGGACTGCTGGTCAATGAGCAGTTCTTC
NA	TRBJ1-5	TRBV18	NA	CASSLNRPHQDNQPQHF	TGTGCCAGCTCACTCAATAGGCCCCACCAAGATAATCAGCCCCAGCATTTT
NA	TRBJ1-4	TRBV20-1	TRBD1	CSAGTGNEKLFF	TGCAGTGCCGGGACAGGGAATGAAAAACTGTTTTTT
NA	TRBJ1-1	TRBV29-1	NA	CSVSLGGSDTEAFF	TGCAGCGTTAGCCTTGGAGGTAGCGACACTGAAGCTTTCTTT
once	TRBJ1-2	TRBV5-6	NA	CASSITGYGYTF	TGTGCCAGCAGCATCACGGGCTATGGCTACACCTTC
NA	TRBJ2-5	TRBV23-1	NA	CASSHGLEGFQETQYF	TGCGCCAGCAGTCACGGTCTCGAAGGGTTCCAAGAGACCCAGTACTTC
NA	TRBJ2-6	TRBV5-6	NA	CASSLKTGLIGANVLTF	TGTGCCAGCAGCTTAAAAACAGGTTTAATCGGGGCCAACGTCCTGACTTTC
once	TRBJ1-4	TRBV7-6	TRBD1	CASSPSQGRWEKLFF	TGTGCCAGCAGCCCATCACAGGGGAGGTGGGAAAAACTGTTTTTT
NA	TRBJ1-5	TRBV30	NA	CAWSVKGSRNQPQHF	TGTGCCTGGAGTGTAAAGGGGAGCCGCAATCAGCCCCAGCATTTT
NA	TRBJ2-3	TRBV9	NA	CASSVGSGRTDTQYF	TGTGCCAGCAGCGTAGGGAGCGGCCGCACAGATACGCAGTATTTT
NA	TRBJ2-5	TRBV9	NA	CASSVGSWVGETQYF	TGTGCCAGCAGCGTAGGTTCTTGGGTAGGAGAGACCCAGTACTTC
NA	TRBJ2-7	TRBV28	NA	CASNLGNPRSYEQYF	TGTGCCAGCAACCTCGGGAACCCACGCTCCTACGAGCAGTACTTC
once	TRBJ2-1	TRBV3-1	NA	CASSQTGGPNEQFF	TGTGCCAGCAGCCAGACGGGGGGCCCAAATGAGCAGTTCTTC
NA	TRBJ2-5	TRBV9	NA	CASSVDGTPRETQYF	TGTGCCAGCAGCGTAGACGGGACGCCCCGCGAGACCCAGTACTTC
NA	TRBJ1-2	TRBV29-1	NA	CSVEPGPTGYGYTF	TGCAGCGTTGAACCCGGACCGACGGGCTATGGCTACACCTTC
NA	TRBJ2-3	TRBV9	NA	CASSARDTQYF	TGTGCCAGCAGCGCGAGGGATACGCAGTATTTT
once	TRBJ2-4	TRBV2	NA	CASSTTIENIQYF	TGTGCCAGCAGTACAACAATTGAAAACATTCAGTACTTC
NA	TRBJ2-1	TRBV12-3/TRBV12-4	NA	CASSLEGSGNEQFF	TGTGCCAGCAGTTTGGAGGGGTCCGGCAATGAGCAGTTCTTC
NA	TRBJ2-7	TRBV29-1	NA	CSVGGRGETYEQYF	TGCAGCGTTGGCGGAAGGGGGGAAACCTACGAGCAGTACTTC
once	TRBJ2-3	TRBV11-2	NA	CASSPFGARSTDTQYF	TGTGCCAGCAGCCCCTTTGGGGCGCGGAGCACAGATACGCAGTATTTT
NA	TRBJ1-2	TRBV5-6	TRBD1	CASSRQGQGYGYTF	TGTGCCAGCAGTCGACAGGGGCAGGGCTATGGCTACACCTTC
once	TRBJ1-2	TRBV20-1	NA	CSATIANYGYTF	TGCAGTGCTACAATAGCTAACTATGGCTACACCTTC
NA	TRBJ1-2	TRBV30	NA	CAWSGRQGLYGYTF	TGTGCCTGGAGTGGCCGGCAAGGGCTATATGGCTACACCTTC
few	TRBJ1-2	TRBV11-2	TRBD1	CASSSETGRYYGYTF	TGTGCCAGCAGCTCCGAGACAGGGAGATACTATGGCTACACCTTC
NA	TRBJ2-5	TRBV3-1	TRBD1	CASSRFGQGQETQYF	TGTGCCAGCAGCCGATTCGGACAGGGTCAAGAGACCCAGTACTTC
NA	TRBJ1-1	TRBV12-3/TRBV12-4	NA	CASTPRHMNTEAFF	TGTGCCAGCACCCCGCGGCACATGAACACTGAAGCTTTCTTT
NA	TRBJ2-7	TRBV20-1	NA	CSARVVRGVYEQYF	TGCAGTGCTAGAGTAGTCAGGGGGGTCTACGAGCAGTACTTC
NA	TRBJ2-7	TRBV12-5	NA	CASGWRDKTYEQYF	TGTGCTAGTGGTTGGCGGGACAAAACCTACGAGCAGTACTTC
NA	TRBJ2-5	TRBV12-3/TRBV12-4	NA	CASSFGLPSQETQYF	TGTGCCAGCAGTTTCGGACTGCCCTCACAAGAGACCCAGTACTTC
once	TRBJ1-2	TRBV20-1	NA	CSALNDGINYGYTF	TGCAGTGCTCTAAACGATGGGATCAACTATGGCTACACCTTC
NA	TRBJ2-3	TRBV29-1	NA	CSVEIGGTDTQYF	TGCAGCGTAGAAATTGGTGGCACAGATACGCAGTATTTT
NA	TRBJ1-2	TRBV2	TRBD1	CASSERRTGNNGYTF	TGTGCCAGCAGTGAAAGAAGGACAGGGAACAATGGCTACACCTTC
NA	TRBJ1-2	TRBV5-6	NA	CASSLAGAAFGGYTF	TGTGCCAGCAGCTTGGCCGGCGCCGCCTTTGGGGGCTACACCTTC
NA	TRBJ2-2	TRBV5-1	TRBD2	CASSVTSGETGELFF	TGCGCCAGCAGCGTGACTAGCGGTGAGACCGGGGAGCTGTTTTTT
NA	TRBJ1-5	TRBV20-1	NA	CSASWGLNQPQHF	TGCAGTGCTAGTTGGGGCCTCAATCAGCCCCAGCATTTT
NA	TRBJ1-5	TRBV12-3/TRBV12-4	TRBD1	CASSSADRDNQPQHF	TGTGCCAGCAGCTCGGCTGACAGGGACAATCAGCCCCAGCATTTT
NA	TRBJ2-1	TRBV7-8	NA	CASSLGRPGNHRWYEQFF	TGTGCCAGCAGCTTAGGTCGGCCAGGGAATCATCGTTGGTATGAGCAGTTCTTC
NA	TRBJ1-3	TRBV30	NA	CAWIVPREGVGNTIYF	TGTGCCTGGATCGTTCCCAGAGAAGGTGTGGGAAACACCATATATTTT